This TCR beta chain is from a study of a mutant IDH1 vaccine in newly diagnosed glioma. Produced via immunoSEQ multiplex PCR; TCRdb's table is partial and in-frame only. The sample carries about 92,000 clones, 83% recorded once. The V end was cut by 4 bases, the J end by 1 base, with 6 bases between. Germline V gene sequence: CDR1 SGHTA, CDR2 FQGNSA. The CDR3 sequence is 13 residues long. Noted time point: baseline, week 1 (first vaccination visit). Regarding treatment: pre-vaccination baseline after standard-of-care therapy. This receptor was identified in a woman in her forties or fifties with glioma. The sequenced sample was PBMCs, obtained from a glioma patient treated with radiotherapy, temozolomide or both. The chain joins TRBV7-2 to TRBJ2-3, with D uncertain. CDR3 coding DNA: TGTGCCAGCAGCTACTTGGGCACAGATACGCAGTATTTT. As protein: CASSYLGTDTQYF. Looking up the rest from reference TRBV7-2 and TRBJ2-3 gives the full variable domain: GAGVSQSPSNKVTEKGKDVELRCDPISGHTALYWYRQSLGQGLEFLIYFQGNSAPDKSGLPSDRFSAERTGGSVSTLTIQRTQQEDSAVYLCASSYLGTDTQYFGPGTRLTVL.